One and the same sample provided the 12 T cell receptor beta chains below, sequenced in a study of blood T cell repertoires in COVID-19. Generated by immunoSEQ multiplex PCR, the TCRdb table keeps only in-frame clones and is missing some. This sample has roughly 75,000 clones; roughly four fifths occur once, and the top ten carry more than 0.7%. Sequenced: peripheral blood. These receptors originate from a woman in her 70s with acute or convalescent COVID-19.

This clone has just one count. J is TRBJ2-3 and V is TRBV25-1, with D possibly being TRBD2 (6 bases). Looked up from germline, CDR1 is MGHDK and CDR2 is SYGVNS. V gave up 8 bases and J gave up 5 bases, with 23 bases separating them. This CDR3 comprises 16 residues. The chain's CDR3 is CASSPWASDLIDTQYF. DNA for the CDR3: TGTGCCAGCTCGCCATGGGCTAGCGATTTGATAGATACGCAGTATTTT.

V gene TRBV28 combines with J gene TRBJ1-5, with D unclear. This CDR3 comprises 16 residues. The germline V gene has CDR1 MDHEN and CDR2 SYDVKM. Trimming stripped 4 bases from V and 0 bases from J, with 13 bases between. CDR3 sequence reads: CASSYYSGNSNQPQHF. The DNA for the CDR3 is TGTGCCAGCAGTTATTACTCGGGAAATAGCAATCAGCCCCAGCATTTT.

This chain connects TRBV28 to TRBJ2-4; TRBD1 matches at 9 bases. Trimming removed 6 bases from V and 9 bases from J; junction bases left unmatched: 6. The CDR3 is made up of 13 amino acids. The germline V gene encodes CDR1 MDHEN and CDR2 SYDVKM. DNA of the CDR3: TGTGCCAGCAGAAGACAGGGGGAAGGCATTCAGTACTTC. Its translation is CASRRQGEGIQYF. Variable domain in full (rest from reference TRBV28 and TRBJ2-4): DVKVTQSSRYLVKRTGEKVFLECVQDMDHENMFWYRQDPGLGLRLIYFSYDVKMKEKGDIPEGYSVSREKKERFSLILESASTNQTSMYLCASRRQGEGIQYFGAGTRLSVL.

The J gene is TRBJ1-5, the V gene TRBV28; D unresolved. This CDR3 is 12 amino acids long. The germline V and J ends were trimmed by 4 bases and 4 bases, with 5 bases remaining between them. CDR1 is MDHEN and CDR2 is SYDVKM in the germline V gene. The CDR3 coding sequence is TGTGCCAGCAGTTCCCAGAATCAGCCCCAGCATTTT. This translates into CASSSQNQPQHF.

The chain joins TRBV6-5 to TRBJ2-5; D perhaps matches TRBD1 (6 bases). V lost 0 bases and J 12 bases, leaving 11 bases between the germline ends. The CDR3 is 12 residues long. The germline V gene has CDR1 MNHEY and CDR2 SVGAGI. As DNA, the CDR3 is TGTGCCAGCAGTTACTCGGACAGTGTTAAGTACTTC. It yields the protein CASSYSDSVKYF.

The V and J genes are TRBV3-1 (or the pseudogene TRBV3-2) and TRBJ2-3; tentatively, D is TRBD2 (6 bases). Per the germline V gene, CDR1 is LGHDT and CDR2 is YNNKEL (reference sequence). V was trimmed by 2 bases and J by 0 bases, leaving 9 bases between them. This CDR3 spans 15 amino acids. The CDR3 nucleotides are TGTGCCAGCAGCCAAAGCGGGTCTAGCACAGATACGCAGTATTTT. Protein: CASSQSGSSTDTQYF.

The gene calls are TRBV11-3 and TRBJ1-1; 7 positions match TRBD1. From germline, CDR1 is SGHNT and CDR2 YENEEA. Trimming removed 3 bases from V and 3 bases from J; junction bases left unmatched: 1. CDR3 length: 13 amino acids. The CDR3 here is CASSLGQYTEAFF. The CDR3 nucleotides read TGTGCCAGCAGCTTGGGACAGTACACTGAAGCTTTCTTT.

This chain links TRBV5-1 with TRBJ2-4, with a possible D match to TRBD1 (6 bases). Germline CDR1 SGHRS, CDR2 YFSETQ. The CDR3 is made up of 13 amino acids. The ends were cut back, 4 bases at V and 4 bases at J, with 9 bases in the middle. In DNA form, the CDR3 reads TGCGCCAGCAGCGCCGGACAGAAAAACATTCAGTACTTC. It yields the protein CASSAGQKNIQYF.

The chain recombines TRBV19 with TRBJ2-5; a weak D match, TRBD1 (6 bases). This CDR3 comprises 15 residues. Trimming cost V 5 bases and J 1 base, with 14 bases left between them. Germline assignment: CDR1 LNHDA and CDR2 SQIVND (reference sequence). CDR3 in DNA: TGTGCCAGTAGTCGGCCAGGGGAAATCCAAGAGACCCAGTACTTC. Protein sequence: CASSRPGEIQETQYF.

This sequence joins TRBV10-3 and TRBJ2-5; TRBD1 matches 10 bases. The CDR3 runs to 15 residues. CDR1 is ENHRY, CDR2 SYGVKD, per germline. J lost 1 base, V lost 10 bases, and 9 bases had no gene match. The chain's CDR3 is CATTLDRGIQETQYF. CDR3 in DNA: TGTGCCACCACTTTGGACAGGGGGATCCAAGAGACCCAGTACTTC.

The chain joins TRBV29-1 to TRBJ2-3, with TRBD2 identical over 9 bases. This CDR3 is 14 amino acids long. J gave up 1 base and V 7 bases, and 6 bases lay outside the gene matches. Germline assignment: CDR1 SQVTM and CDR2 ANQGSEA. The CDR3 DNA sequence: TGCAGCGGGATAGCGGGAGTGGGCACAGATACGCAGTATTTT. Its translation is CSGIAGVGTDTQYF.

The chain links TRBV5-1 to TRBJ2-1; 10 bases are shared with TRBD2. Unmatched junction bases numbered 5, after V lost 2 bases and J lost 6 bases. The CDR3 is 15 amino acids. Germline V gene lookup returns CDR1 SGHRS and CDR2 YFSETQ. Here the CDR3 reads CASSFGAGGGNEQFF. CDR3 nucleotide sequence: TGCGCCAGCAGCTTTGGAGCGGGAGGGGGCAATGAGCAGTTCTTC.